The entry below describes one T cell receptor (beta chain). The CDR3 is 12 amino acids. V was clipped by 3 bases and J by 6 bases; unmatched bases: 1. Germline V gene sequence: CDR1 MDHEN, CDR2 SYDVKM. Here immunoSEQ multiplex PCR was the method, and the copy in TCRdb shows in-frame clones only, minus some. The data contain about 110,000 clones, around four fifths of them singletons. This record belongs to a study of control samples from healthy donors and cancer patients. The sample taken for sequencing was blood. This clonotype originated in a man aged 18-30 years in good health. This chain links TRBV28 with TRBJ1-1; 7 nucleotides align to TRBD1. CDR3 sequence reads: CASSFDRAEAFF. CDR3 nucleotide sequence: TGTGCCAGCAGTTTCGACAGGGCTGAAGCTTTCTTT.